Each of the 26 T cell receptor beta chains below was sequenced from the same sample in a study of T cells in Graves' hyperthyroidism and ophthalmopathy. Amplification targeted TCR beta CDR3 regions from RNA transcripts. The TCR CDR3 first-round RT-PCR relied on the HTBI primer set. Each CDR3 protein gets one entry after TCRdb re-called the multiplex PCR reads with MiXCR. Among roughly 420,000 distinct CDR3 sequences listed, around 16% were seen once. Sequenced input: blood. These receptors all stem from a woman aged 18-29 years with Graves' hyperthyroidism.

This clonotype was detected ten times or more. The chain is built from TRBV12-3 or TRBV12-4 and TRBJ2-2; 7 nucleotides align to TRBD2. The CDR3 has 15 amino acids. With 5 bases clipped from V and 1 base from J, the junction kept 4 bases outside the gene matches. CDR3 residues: CASSPPSGNTGELFF. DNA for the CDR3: TGTGCCAGCAGTCCCCCTAGCGGGAACACCGGGGAGCTGTTTTTT.

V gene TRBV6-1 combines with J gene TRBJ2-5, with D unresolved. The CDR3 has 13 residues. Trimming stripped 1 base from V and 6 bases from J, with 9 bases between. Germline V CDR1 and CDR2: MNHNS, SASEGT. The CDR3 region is CASSEVAEQTQYF. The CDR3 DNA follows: TGTGCCAGCAGTGAAGTGGCTGAACAGACCCAGTACTTC.

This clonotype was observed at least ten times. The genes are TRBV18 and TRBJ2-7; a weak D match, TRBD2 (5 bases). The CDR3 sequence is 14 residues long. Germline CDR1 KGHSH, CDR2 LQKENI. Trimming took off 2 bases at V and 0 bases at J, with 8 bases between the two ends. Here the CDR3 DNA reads TGTGCCAGCTCACCAACCGGGGACTCCTACGAGCAGTACTTC. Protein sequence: CASSPTGDSYEQYF.

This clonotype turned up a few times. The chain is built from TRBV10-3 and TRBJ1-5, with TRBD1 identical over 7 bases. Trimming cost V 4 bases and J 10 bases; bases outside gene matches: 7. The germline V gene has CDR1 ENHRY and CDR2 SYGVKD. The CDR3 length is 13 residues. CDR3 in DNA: TGTGCCATCAGTGGGGACAGTCCAGGACCCCAGCATTTT. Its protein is CAISGDSPGPQHF.

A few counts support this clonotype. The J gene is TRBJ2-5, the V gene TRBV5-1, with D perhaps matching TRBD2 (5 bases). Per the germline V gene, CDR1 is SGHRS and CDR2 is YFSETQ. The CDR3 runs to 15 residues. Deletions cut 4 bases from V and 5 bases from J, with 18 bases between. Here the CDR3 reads CASSPGPGVRETQYF. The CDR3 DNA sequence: TGCGCCAGCAGCCCCGGCCCCGGGGTACGGGAGACCCAGTACTTC.

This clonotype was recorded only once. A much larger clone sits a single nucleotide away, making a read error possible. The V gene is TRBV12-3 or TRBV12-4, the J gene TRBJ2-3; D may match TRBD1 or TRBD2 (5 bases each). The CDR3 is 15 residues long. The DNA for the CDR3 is TGTGCCAGCAGTTCACGACCGGGACCGACAGATACGCCGTATTTT. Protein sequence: CASSSRPGPTDTPYF.

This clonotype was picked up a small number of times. The CDR3 sequence is CSVEEGQHNEQFF. Written as DNA, the CDR3 is TGCAGCGTTGAAGAAGGGCAACACAATGAGCAGTTCTTC. This rearrangement joins TRBV29-1 to TRBJ2-1, with no clear D. V was pared by 0 bases and J by 5 bases, with 8 bases between. Per germline, CDR1 SQVTM and CDR2 ANQGSEA. This CDR3 region has 13 residues.

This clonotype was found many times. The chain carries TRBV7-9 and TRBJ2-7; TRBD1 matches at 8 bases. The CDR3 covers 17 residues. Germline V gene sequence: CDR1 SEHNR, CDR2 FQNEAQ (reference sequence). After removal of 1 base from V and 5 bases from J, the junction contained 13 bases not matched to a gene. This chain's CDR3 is CASSLDDTGTGNNEQYF. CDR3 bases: TGTGCCAGCAGCTTAGACGACACCGGGACAGGTAACAACGAGCAGTACTTC.

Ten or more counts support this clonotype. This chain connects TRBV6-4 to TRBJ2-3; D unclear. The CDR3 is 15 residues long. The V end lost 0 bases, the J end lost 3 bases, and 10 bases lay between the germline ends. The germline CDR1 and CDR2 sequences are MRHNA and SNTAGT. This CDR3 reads CASSDSGGSTDTQYF. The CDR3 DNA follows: TGTGCCAGCAGTGACTCGGGCGGATCAACAGATACGCAGTATTTT.

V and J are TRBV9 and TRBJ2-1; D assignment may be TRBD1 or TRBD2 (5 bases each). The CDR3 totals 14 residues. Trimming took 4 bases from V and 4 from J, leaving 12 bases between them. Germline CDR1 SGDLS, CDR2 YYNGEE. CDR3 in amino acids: CASSTWDGYNEQFF. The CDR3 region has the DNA TGTGCCAGCAGCACCTGGGACGGTTACAATGAGCAGTTCTTC.

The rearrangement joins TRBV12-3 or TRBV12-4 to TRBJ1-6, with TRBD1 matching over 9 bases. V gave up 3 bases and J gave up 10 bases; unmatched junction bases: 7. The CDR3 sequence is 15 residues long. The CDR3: CASSLGDRVNSPLHF. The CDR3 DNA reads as TGTGCCAGCAGTTTGGGGGACAGGGTGAACTCACCCCTCCACTTT.

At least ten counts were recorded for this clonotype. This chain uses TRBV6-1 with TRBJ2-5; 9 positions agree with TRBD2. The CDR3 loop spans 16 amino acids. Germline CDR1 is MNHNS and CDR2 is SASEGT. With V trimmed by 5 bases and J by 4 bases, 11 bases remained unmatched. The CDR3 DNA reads TGTGCCAGCAGTTCACTTCTAGCGGGATCTACAGAGACCCAGTACTTC. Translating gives CASSSLLAGSTETQYF.

CDR3 DNA sequence: TGTGCCATCAGTGAGTCCCCCGGGACTAGCGCCCACAATGAGCAGTTCTTC. It codes for CAISESPGTSAHNEQFF. The chain employs TRBV10-3 and TRBJ2-1, with TRBD2 identical over 10 bases. This CDR3 region has 17 residues. CDR1 is ENHRY and CDR2 is SYGVKD in the germline V gene. After removal of 0 bases from V and 5 bases from J, the junction contained 7 bases not matched to a gene.

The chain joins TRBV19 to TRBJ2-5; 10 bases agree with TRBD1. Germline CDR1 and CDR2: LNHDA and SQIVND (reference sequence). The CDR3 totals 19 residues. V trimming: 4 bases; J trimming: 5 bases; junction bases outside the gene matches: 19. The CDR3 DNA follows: TGTGCCAGTAGTACGCGGACGACAGGGGGCGCTGAATTTGGGGAGACCCAGTACTTC. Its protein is CASSTRTTGGAEFGETQYF.

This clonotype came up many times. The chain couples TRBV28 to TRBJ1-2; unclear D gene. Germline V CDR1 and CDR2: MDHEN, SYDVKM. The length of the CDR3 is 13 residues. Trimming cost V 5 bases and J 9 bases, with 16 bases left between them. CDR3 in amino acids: CASSTPRRPSYTF. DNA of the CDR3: TGTGCCAGCAGTACCCCGAGACGCCCGAGCTACACCTTC.

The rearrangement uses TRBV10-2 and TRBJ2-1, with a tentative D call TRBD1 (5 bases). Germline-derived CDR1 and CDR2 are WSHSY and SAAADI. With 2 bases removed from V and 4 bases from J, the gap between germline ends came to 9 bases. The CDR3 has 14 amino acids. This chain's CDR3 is CASSEVRAYNEQFF. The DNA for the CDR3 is TGCGCCAGCAGTGAGGTCAGGGCGTACAATGAGCAGTTCTTC.

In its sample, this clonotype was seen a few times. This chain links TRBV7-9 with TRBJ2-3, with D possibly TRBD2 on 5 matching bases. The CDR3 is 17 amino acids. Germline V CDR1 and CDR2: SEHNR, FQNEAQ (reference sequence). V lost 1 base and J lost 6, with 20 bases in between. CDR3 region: CASSLVTDSSFTDTQYF. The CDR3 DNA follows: TGTGCCAGCAGCTTAGTCACGGACTCCTCCTTCACCGATACGCAGTATTTT.

The CDR3 DNA reads as TGTGCCAGCAGCGCGAAACTGGGTCCCTATGGCTACACCTTC. Translated, it gives CASSAKLGPYGYTF. The chain links TRBV7-6 to TRBJ1-2; D uncertain. Trimming took off 5 bases at V and 4 bases at J, with 14 bases between the two ends. The CDR3 length is 14 residues. Germline CDR1 is SGHVS and CDR2 is FNYEAQ. The full variable domain, its missing parts supplied by reference TRBV7-6 and TRBJ1-2, is GAGVSQSPRYKVTKRGQDVALRCDPISGHVSLYWYRQALGQGPEFLTYFNYEAQQDKSGLPNDRFSAERPEGSISTLTIQRTEQRDSAMYRCASSAKLGPYGYTFGSGTRLTVV.

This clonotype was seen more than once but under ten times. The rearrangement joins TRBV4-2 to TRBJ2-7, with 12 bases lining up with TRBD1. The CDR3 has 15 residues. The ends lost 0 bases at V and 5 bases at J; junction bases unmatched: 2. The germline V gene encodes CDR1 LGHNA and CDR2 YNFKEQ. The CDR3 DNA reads TGTGCCAGCAGCCAAGAGGGACAGGGGGCCCACGAGCAGTACTTC. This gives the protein CASSQEGQGAHEQYF.

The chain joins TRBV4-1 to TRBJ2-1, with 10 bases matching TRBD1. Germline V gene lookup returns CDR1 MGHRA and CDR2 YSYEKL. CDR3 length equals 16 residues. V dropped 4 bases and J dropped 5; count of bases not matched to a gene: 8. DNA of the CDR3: TGCGCCAGCAGCCCAGGGGACAGGGGAAAGAACAATGAGCAGTTCTTC. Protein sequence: CASSPGDRGKNNEQFF.

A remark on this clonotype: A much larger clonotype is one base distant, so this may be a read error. CDR3 region: CSVLKGPSVNTGELFF. The CDR3 coding sequence is TGCAGCGTGCTCAAGGGGCCTTCGGTGAACACCGGGGAGCTGTTTTTT. This sequence joins TRBV29-1 and TRBJ2-2; TRBD1 is a possible D gene (5 bases). This CDR3 has 16 residues. Germline V gene sequence: CDR1 SQVTM, CDR2 ANQGSEA. V was shortened by 6 bases and J by 1 base, with 18 bases between the two germline ends.

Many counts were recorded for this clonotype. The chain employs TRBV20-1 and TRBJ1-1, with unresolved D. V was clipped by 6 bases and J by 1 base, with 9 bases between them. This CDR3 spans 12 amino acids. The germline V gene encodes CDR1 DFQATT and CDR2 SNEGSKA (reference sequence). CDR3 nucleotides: TGCAGTGCGACGCAAGGGAACACTGAAGCTTTCTTT. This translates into CSATQGNTEAFF.

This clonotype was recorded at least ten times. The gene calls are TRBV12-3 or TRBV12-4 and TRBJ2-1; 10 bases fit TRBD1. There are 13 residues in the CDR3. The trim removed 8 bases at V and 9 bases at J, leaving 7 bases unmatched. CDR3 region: CASRDRGFAEQFF. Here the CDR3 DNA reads TGTGCCAGCCGGGACAGGGGTTTTGCTGAGCAGTTCTTC.

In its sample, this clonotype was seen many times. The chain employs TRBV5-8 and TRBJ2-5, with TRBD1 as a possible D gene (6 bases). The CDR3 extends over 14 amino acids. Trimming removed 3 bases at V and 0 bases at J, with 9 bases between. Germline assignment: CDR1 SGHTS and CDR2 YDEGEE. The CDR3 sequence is CASSWGQYQETQYF. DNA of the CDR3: TGTGCCAGCAGCTGGGGGCAGTACCAAGAGACCCAGTACTTC.

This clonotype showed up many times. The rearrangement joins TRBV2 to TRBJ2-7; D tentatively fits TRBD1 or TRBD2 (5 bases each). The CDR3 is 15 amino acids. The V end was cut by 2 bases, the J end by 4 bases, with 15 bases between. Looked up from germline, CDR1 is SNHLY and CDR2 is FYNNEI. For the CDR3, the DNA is TGTGCCAGCAGTGAATGGGACGCGGTCCGGTACGAGCAGTACTTC. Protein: CASSEWDAVRYEQYF. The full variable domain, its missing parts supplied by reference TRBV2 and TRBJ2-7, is EPEVTQTPSHQVTQMGQEVILRCVPISNHLYFYWYRQILGQKVEFLVSFYNNEISEKSEIFDDQFSVERPDGSNFTLKIRSTKLEDSAMYFCASSEWDAVRYEQYFGPGTRLTVT.

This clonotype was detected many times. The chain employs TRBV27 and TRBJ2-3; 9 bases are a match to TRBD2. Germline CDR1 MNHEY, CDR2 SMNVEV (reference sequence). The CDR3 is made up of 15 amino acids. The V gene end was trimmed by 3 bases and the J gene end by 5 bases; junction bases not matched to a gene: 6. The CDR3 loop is CASSFQTSGEDTQYF. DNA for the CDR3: TGTGCCAGCAGTTTTCAGACTAGCGGCGAAGATACGCAGTATTTT.